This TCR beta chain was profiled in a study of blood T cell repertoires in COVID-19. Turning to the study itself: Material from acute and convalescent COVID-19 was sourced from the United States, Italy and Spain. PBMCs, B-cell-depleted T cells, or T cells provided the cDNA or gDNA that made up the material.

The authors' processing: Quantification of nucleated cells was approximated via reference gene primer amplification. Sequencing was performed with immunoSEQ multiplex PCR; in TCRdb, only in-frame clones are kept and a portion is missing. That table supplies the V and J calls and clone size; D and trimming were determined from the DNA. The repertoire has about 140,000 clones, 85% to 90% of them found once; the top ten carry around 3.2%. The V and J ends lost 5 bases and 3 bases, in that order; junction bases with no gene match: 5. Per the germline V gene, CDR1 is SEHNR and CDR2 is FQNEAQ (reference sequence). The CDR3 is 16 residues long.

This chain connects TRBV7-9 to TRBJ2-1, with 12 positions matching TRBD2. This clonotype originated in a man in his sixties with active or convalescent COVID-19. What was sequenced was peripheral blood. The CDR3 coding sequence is TGTGCCAGCAGCCCTAGCGGGGGGGCCCTCTACAATGAGCAGTTCTTC. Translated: CASSPSGGALYNEQFF.